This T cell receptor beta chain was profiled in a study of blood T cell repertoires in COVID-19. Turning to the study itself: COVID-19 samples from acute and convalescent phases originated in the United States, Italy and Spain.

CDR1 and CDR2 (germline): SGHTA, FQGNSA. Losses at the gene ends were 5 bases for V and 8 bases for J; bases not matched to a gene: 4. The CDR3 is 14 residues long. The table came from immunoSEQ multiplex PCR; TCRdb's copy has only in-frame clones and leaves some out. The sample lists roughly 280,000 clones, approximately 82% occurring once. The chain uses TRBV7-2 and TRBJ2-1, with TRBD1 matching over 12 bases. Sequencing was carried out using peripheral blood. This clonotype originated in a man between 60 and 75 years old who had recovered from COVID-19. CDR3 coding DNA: TGTGCCAGCAGCGGGGACAGGGGGCGCGATGAGCAGTTCTTC. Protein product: CASSGDRGRDEQFF. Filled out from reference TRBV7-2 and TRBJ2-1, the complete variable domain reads GAGVSQSPSNKVTEKGKDVELRCDPISGHTALYWYRQSLGQGLEFLIYFQGNSAPDKSGLPSDRFSAERTGGSVSTLTIQRTQQEDSAVYLCASSGDRGRDEQFFGPGTRLTVL.